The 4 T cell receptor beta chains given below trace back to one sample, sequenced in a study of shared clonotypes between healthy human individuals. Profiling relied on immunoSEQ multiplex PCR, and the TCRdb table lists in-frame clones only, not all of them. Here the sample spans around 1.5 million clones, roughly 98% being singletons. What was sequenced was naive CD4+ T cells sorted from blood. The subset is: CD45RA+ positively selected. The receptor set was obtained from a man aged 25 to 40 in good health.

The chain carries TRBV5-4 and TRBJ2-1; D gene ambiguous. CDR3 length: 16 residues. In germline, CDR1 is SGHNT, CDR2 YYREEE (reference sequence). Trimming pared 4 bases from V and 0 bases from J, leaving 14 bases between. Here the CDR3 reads CASSRATESSYNEQFF. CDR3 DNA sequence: TGTGCCAGCAGCCGAGCCACGGAGAGCTCCTACAATGAGCAGTTCTTC. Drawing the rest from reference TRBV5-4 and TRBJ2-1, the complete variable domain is ETGVTQSPTHLIKTRGQQVTLRCSSQSGHNTVSWYQQALGQGPQFIFQYYREEENGRGNFPPRFSGLQFPNYSSELNVNALELDDSALYLCASSRATESSYNEQFFGPGTRLTVL.

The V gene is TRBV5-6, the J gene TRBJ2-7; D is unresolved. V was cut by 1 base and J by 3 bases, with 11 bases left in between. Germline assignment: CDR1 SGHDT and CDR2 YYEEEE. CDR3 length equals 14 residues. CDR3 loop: CASSLPPDFYEQYF. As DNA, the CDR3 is TGTGCCAGCAGCTTGCCTCCAGATTTCTACGAGCAGTACTTC.

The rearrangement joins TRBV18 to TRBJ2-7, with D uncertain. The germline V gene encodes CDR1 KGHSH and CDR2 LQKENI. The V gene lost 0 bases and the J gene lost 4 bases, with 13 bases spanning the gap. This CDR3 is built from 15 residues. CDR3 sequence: CASSPPSAAGYEQYF. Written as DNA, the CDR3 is TGTGCCAGCTCACCACCGTCGGCGGCCGGGTACGAGCAGTACTTC.

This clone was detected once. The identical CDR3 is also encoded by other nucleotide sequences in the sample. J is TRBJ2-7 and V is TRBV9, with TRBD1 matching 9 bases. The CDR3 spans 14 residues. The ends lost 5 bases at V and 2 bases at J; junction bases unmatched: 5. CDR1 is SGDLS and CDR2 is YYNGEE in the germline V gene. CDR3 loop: CASSPGQGAYEQYF. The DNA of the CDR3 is TGTGCCAGCAGTCCGGGACAGGGAGCCTACGAGCAGTACTTC.